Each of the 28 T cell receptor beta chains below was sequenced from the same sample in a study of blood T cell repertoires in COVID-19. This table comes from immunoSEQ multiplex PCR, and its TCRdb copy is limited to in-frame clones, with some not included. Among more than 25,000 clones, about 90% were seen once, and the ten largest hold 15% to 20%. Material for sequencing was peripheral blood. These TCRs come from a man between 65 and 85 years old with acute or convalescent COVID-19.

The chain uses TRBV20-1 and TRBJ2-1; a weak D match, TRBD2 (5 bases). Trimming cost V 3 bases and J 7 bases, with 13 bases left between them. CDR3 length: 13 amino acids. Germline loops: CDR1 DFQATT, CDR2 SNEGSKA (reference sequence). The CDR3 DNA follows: TGCAGTGCTAGTCTCGGGGTGGGTAATGAGCAGTTCTTC. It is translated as CSASLGVGNEQFF.

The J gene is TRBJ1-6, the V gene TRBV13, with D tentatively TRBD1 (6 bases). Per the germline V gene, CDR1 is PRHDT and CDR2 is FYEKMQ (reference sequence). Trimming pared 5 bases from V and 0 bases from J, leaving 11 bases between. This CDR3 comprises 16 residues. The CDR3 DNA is TGTGCCAGCAGCGGGAGACAGGTCTCCTATAATTCACCCCTCCACTTT. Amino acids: CASSGRQVSYNSPLHF.

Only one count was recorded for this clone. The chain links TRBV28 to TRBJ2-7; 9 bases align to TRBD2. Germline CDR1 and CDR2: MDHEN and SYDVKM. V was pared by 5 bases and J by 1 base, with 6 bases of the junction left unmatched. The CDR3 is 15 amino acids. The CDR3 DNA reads TGTGCCAGCAGTAATCGGGGACTAGCTTCCTACGAGCAGTACTTC. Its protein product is CASSNRGLASYEQYF.

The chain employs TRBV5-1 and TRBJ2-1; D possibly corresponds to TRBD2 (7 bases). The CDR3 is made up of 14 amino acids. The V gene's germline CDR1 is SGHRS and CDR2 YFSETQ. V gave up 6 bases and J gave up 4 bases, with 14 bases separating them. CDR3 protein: CASKEGGRYNEQFF. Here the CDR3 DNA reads TGCGCCAGCAAAGAGGGGGGGCGGTACAATGAGCAGTTCTTC.

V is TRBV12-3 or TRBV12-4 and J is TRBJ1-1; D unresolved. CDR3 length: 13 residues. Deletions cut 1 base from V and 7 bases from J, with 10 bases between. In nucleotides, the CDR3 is TGTGCCAGCAGTTTAGAACAGAGAAATGAAGCTTTCTTT. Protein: CASSLEQRNEAFF.

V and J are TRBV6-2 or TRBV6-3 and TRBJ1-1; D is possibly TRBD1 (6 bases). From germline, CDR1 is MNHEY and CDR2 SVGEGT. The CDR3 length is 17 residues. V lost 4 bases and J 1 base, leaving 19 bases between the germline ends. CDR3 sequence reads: CASSLVTAGRGNTEAFF. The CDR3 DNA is TGTGCCAGCAGTTTGGTAACCGCAGGCAGGGGGAACACTGAAGCTTTCTTT.

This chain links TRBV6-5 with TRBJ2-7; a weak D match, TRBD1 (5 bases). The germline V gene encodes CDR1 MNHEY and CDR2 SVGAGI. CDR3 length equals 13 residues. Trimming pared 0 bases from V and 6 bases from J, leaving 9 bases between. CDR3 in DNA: TGTGCCAGCAGTTACTCGTCGGACACCGAGCAGTACTTC. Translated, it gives CASSYSSDTEQYF.

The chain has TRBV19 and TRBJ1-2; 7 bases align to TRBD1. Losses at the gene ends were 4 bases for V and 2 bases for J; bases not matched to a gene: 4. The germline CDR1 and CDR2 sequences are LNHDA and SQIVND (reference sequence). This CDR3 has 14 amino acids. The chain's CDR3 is CASSTTGANYGYTF. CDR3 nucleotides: TGTGCCAGTAGTACCACAGGGGCCAACTATGGCTACACCTTC. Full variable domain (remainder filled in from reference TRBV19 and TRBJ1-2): DGGITQSPKYLFRKEGQNVTLSCEQNLNHDAMYWYRQDPGQGLRLIYYSQIVNDFQKGDIAEGYSVSREKKESFPLTVTSAQKNPTAFYLCASSTTGANYGYTFGSGTRLTVV.

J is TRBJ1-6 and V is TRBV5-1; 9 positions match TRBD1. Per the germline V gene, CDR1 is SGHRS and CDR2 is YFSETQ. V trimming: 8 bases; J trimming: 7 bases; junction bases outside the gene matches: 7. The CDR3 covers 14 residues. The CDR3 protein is CASKTGTGNSPLHF. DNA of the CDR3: TGCGCCAGTAAGACCGGGACAGGGAATTCACCCCTCCACTTT.

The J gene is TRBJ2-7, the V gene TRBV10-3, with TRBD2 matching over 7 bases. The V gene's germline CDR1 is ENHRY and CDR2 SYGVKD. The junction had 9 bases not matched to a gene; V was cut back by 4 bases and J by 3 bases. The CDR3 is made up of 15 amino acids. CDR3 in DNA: TGTGCCATCAGTGGGGGGGGTGGTGGGGACTACGAGCAGTACTTC. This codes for CAISGGGGGDYEQYF.

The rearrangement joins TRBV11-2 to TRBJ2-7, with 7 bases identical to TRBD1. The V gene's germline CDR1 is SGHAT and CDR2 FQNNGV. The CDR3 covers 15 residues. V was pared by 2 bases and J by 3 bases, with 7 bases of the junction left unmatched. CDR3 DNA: TGTGCCAGCAGCTTAAGCCCCACAGGGGACTACGAGCAGTACTTC. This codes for CASSLSPTGDYEQYF.

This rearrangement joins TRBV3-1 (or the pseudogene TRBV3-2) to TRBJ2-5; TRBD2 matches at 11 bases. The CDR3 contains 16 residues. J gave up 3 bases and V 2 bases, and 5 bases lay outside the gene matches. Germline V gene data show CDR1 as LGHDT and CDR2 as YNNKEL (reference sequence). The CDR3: CASSQIGTSGKETQYF. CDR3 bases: TGTGCCAGCAGCCAAATAGGGACTAGCGGAAAAGAGACCCAGTACTTC.

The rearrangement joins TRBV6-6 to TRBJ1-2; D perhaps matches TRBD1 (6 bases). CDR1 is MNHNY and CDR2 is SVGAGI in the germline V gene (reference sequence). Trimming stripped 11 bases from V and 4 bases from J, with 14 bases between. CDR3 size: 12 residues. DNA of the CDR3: TGTGCCGGAAAACAGGGTTTCTATGGCTACACCTTC. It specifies CAGKQGFYGYTF.

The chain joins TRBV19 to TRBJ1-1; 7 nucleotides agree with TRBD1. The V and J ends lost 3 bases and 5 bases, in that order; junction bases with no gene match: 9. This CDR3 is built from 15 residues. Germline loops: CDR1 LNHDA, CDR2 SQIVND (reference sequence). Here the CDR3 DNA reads TGTGCCAGTAGTATTAAGGGGGCACCGGGTACTGAAGCTTTCTTT. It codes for CASSIKGAPGTEAFF.

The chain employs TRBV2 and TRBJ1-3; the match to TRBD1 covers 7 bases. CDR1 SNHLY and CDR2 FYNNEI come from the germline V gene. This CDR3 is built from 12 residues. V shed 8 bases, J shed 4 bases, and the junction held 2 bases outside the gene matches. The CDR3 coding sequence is TGTGCCAGCGGGGACAGAGGAAACACCATATATTTT. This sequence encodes CASGDRGNTIYF.

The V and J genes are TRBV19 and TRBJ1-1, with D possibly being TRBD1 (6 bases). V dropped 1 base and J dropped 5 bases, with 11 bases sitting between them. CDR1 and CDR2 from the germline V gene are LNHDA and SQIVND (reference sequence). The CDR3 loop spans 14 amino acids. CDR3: CASSIVDRETEAFF. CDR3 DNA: TGTGCCAGTAGTATAGTGGACAGAGAAACTGAAGCTTTCTTT.

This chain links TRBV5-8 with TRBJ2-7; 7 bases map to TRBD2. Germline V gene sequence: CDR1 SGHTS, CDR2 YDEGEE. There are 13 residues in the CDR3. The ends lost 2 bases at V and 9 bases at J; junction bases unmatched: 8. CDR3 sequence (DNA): TGTGCCAGCAGCTTACTAGCGATAGTGGGGCAGTACTTC. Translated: CASSLLAIVGQYF.

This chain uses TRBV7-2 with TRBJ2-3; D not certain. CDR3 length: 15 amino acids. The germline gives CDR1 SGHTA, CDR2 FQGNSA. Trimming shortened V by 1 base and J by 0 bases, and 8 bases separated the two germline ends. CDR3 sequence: CASSLDGRSTDTQYF. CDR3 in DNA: TGTGCCAGCAGCTTAGACGGCAGGAGCACAGATACGCAGTATTTT.

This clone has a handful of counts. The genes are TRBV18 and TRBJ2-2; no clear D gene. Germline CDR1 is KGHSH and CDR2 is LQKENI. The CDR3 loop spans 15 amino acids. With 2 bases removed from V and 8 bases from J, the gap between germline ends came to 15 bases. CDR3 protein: CASSPAATDIGELFF. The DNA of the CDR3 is TGTGCCAGCTCACCAGCAGCAACAGATATAGGGGAGCTGTTTTTT.

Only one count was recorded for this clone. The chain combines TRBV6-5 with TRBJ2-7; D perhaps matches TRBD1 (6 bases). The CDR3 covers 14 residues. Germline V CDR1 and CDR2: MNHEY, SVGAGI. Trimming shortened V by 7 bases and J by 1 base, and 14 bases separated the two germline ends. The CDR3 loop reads CASNPRGHSYEQYF. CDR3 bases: TGTGCCAGCAACCCCCGGGGACATTCCTACGAGCAGTACTTC.

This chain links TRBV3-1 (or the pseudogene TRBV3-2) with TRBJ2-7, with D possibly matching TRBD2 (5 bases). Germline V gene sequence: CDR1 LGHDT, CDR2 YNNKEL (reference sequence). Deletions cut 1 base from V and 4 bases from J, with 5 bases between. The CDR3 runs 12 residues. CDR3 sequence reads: CASSQGGYEQYF. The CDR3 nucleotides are TGTGCCAGCAGCCAAGGAGGGTACGAGCAGTACTTC.

The CDR3 loop is CATLAGLHTGELFF. CDR3 bases: TGTGCCACACTAGCGGGACTCCACACCGGGGAGCTGTTTTTT. The rearrangement joins TRBV19 to TRBJ2-2, with TRBD2 matching over 10 bases. CDR1 is LNHDA and CDR2 is SQIVND in the germline V gene (reference sequence). Trimming at V came to 10 bases and at J to 3 bases, leaving 5 bases not matched to a gene. The CDR3 loop spans 14 amino acids.

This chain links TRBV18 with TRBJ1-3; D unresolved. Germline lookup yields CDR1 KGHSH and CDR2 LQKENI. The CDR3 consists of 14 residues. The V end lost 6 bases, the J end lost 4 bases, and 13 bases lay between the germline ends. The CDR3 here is CASSPGRTGNTIYF. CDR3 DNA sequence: TGTGCCAGCTCTCCCGGGAGGACCGGAAACACCATATATTTT.

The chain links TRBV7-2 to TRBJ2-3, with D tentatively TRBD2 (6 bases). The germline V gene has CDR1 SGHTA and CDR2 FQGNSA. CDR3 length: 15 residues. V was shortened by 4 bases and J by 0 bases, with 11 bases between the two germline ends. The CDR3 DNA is TGTGCCAGCAGCTCACGGGGGTCTAGCACAGATACGCAGTATTTT. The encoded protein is CASSSRGSSTDTQYF.

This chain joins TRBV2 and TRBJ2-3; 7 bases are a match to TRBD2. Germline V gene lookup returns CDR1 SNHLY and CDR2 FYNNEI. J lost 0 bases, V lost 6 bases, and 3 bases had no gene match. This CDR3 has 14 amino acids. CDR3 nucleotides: TGTGCCAGCAGCCTAGCGGAAAGCACAGATACGCAGTATTTT. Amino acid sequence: CASSLAESTDTQYF.

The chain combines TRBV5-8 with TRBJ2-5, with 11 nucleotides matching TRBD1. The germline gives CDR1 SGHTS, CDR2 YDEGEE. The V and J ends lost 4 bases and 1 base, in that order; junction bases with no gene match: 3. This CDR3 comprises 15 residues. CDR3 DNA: TGTGCCAGCAGCCCCGGGACAGGGGGCCAAGAGACCCAGTACTTC. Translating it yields CASSPGTGGQETQYF.

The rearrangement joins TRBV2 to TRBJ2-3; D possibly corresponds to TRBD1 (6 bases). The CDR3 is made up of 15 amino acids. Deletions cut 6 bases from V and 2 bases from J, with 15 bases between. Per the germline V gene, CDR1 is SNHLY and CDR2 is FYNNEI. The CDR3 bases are TGTGCCAGCAGATTAAATCAGGGGTTCACAGATACGCAGTATTTT. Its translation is CASRLNQGFTDTQYF. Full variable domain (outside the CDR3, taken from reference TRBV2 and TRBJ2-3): EPEVTQTPSHQVTQMGQEVILRCVPISNHLYFYWYRQILGQKVEFLVSFYNNEISEKSEIFDDQFSVERPDGSNFTLKIRSTKLEDSAMYFCASRLNQGFTDTQYFGPGTRLTVL.

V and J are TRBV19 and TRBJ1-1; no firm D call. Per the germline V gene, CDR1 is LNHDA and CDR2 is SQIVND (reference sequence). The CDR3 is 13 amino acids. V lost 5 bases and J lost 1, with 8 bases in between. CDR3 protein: CASSPQANTEAFF. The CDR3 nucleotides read TGTGCCAGTAGTCCTCAAGCGAACACTGAAGCTTTCTTT.